Presented here are 20 T cell receptor beta chains from one specimen sequenced in a study of PD-1 blockade in mismatch repair-deficient tumors. Profiled with immunoSEQ multiplex PCR; TCRdb holds only in-frame clones, not every one. Of around 40,000 clones in the sample, approximately 80% were seen once. Sequences were derived from PBMCs, sampled around 38 weeks after starting pembrolizumab. The receptors were gathered from an adult with mismatch repair-deficient cancer.

The chain uses TRBV7-9 and TRBJ1-2, with D unclear. The ends were cut back, 4 bases at V and 5 bases at J, with 8 bases in the middle. This CDR3 is 12 amino acids long. The germline V gene encodes CDR1 SEHNR and CDR2 FQNEAQ (reference sequence). This chain's CDR3 is CASSYPGYGYTF. DNA for the CDR3: TGTGCCAGCAGCTATCCAGGTTATGGCTACACCTTC.

In its sample, this clone was seen a few times. The genes are TRBV28 and TRBJ2-7, with D possibly being TRBD2 (6 bases). Germline CDR1 MDHEN, CDR2 SYDVKM. This CDR3 has 13 amino acids. Between the trimmed V and J ends, which lost 8 bases and 2 bases, there was a span of 13 bases. The CDR3 DNA sequence: TGTGCCAGCGGGGAGGCGCCGACCTACGAGCAGTACTTC. It specifies CASGEAPTYEQYF. The whole variable domain, filled in from reference TRBV28 and TRBJ2-7, reads DVKVTQSSRYLVKRTGEKVFLECVQDMDHENMFWYRQDPGLGLRLIYFSYDVKMKEKGDIPEGYSVSREKKERFSLILESASTNQTSMYLCASGEAPTYEQYFGPGTRLTVT.

About this clone: Other DNA sequences in this specimen translate into the identical CDR3. The chain has TRBV7-3 and TRBJ1-1; TRBD1 agrees at 9 bases. The junction had 3 bases not matched to a gene; V was cut back by 5 bases and J by 2 bases. CDR3 length: 14 amino acids. Germline V gene sequence: CDR1 SGHTA, CDR2 FQGTGA. As DNA, the CDR3 is TGTGCCAGCAGCCTTACAGGGGGCAACACTGAAGCTTTCTTT. It yields the protein CASSLTGGNTEAFF.

This clone was seen only once. This sequence joins TRBV19 and TRBJ1-1; 7 bases are a match to TRBD1. Unmatched junction bases numbered 4, after V lost 6 bases and J lost 0 bases. Germline V gene data show CDR1 as LNHDA and CDR2 as SQIVND (reference sequence). This CDR3 has 14 amino acids. CDR3 protein: CASRSDRVNTEAFF. Written as DNA, the CDR3 is TGTGCCAGTAGATCCGACAGGGTGAACACTGAAGCTTTCTTT.

The rearrangement uses TRBV7-8 and TRBJ2-7; D is possibly TRBD1 (6 bases). V was pared by 4 bases and J by 3 bases, with 10 bases between. Per the germline V gene, CDR1 is SGHVS and CDR2 is FQNEAQ. The length of the CDR3 is 13 residues. The DNA of the CDR3 is TGTGCCAGCAGCTCCGGGACACTCTACGAGCAGTACTTC. This encodes CASSSGTLYEQYF.

This chain connects TRBV5-1 to TRBJ2-1; no clear D gene. The CDR3 totals 14 residues. In germline, CDR1 is SGHRS, CDR2 YFSETQ. V lost 0 bases, J lost 7 bases, and 11 bases lay in between. The CDR3 sequence is CASSLGVSPNEQFF. The DNA of the CDR3 is TGCGCCAGCAGCTTGGGCGTCTCCCCGAATGAGCAGTTCTTC. Full variable domain (missing parts from reference TRBV5-1 and TRBJ2-1): KAGVTQTPRYLIKTRGQQVTLSCSPISGHRSVSWYQQTPGQGLQFLFEYFSETQRNKGNFPGRFSGRQFSNSRSEMNVSTLELGDSALYLCASSLGVSPNEQFFGPGTRLTVL.

This chain uses TRBV5-1 with TRBJ2-3, with D possibly being TRBD1 (5 bases). The CDR3 has 11 residues. The germline V and J ends were trimmed by 6 bases and 6 bases, with 8 bases remaining between them. The germline V gene has CDR1 SGHRS and CDR2 YFSETQ. CDR3 sequence: CASKKGDTQYF. CDR3 coding DNA: TGCGCCAGCAAGAAGGGGGATACGCAGTATTTT.

This clone has a handful of counts. The rearrangement uses TRBV28 and TRBJ2-7, with TRBD2 matching over 9 bases. The germline gives CDR1 MDHEN, CDR2 SYDVKM. The CDR3 spans 11 residues. V lost 3 bases to trimming and J lost 11 bases; unmatched junction nucleotides: 2. The CDR3 is CASSFGTSKYF. CDR3 DNA sequence: TGTGCCAGCAGTTTCGGGACTAGCAAGTACTTC.

This chain links TRBV10-3 with TRBJ2-3; 8 nucleotides match TRBD2. The CDR3 totals 14 residues. Losses at the gene ends were 6 bases for V and 0 bases for J; bases not matched to a gene: 2. Germline V gene sequence: CDR1 ENHRY, CDR2 SYGVKD. DNA for the CDR3: TGTGCCATCAGGGCTAGCGGGAGCACAGATACGCAGTATTTT. Translated, it gives CAIRASGSTDTQYF.

The chain's CDR3 is CASRRLTGDGYTF. The CDR3 nucleotides are TGTGCCAGCAGGCGACTGACAGGAGATGGCTACACCTTC. The chain joins TRBV27 to TRBJ1-2, with a possible D match to TRBD1 (6 bases). There are 13 residues in the CDR3. Trimming took 6 bases from V and 6 from J, leaving 14 bases between them. From germline, CDR1 is MNHEY and CDR2 SMNVEV (reference sequence).

The CDR3 coding sequence is TGTGCCAGCAGGCGGGACCAGGGCCTCTATGGCTACACCTTC. It encodes CASRRDQGLYGYTF. This rearrangement joins TRBV6-1 to TRBJ1-2; a possible D gene is TRBD1 (5 bases). Trimming cost V 6 bases and J 4 bases, with 15 bases left between them. The CDR3 has 14 residues. Germline-derived CDR1 and CDR2 are MNHNS and SASEGT.

V gene TRBV14 combines with J gene TRBJ2-6; maybe TRBD2 (6 bases). Germline CDR1 is SGHDN and CDR2 is FVKESK. The CDR3 consists of 18 residues. Trimming cost V 0 bases and J 2 bases, with 14 bases left between them. In DNA form, the CDR3 reads TGTGCCAGCAGCCAAGATCGCCGGAGGGAGCCTGGGGCCAACGTCCTGACTTTC. As protein: CASSQDRRREPGANVLTF.

The J gene is TRBJ2-7, the V gene TRBV29-1; 10 bases map to TRBD1. Germline V gene lookup returns CDR1 SQVTM and CDR2 ANQGSEA. The CDR3 runs to 15 residues. After removal of 4 bases from V and 4 bases from J, the junction contained 10 bases not matched to a gene. The CDR3 DNA follows: TGCAGCGTTGGCAGCCTGGACAGGGGGAAGTACGAGCAGTACTTC. Translation gives CSVGSLDRGKYEQYF.

This chain joins TRBV28 and TRBJ1-3, with 7 bases fitting TRBD1. This CDR3 region has 13 residues. Germline CDR1 is MDHEN and CDR2 is SYDVKM. V lost 6 bases and J lost 4; bases outside the gene matches: 3. This CDR3 reads CASSGTAGNTIYF. The DNA for the CDR3 is TGTGCCAGCAGCGGGACAGCGGGAAACACCATATATTTT.

The V call is TRBV21-1, the J call TRBJ2-1; TRBD1 reflects the table's D call only, with no check against the DNA. TRBV21-1 is recorded as a pseudogene. The CDR3 extends over 15 amino acids. The CDR3 region has the DNA TGTGCCAGCTTCATAGGCCACAACTGGGCCTATGAGCAGTTCTTC. Its protein is CASFIGHNWAYEQFF.

This clone was observed a few times. The chain couples TRBV5-1 to TRBJ2-7, with 9 bases aligning to TRBD1. This CDR3 is built from 12 residues. The junction had 3 bases not matched to a gene; V was cut back by 7 bases and J by 4 bases. Germline values: CDR1 SGHRS, CDR2 YFSETQ. The CDR3 spells CASQGQGYEQYF. The CDR3, as DNA: TGCGCCAGCCAGGGACAGGGTTACGAGCAGTACTTC.

This rearrangement joins TRBV19 to TRBJ1-5; TRBD1 agrees at 10 bases. Trimming took 2 bases from V and 6 from J; bases not matched to a gene: 7. The CDR3 runs 16 residues. From germline, CDR1 is LNHDA and CDR2 SQIVND (reference sequence). CDR3 sequence reads: CASSIWDRGFGQPQHF. The CDR3 DNA follows: TGTGCCAGTAGTATATGGGACAGGGGATTTGGTCAGCCCCAGCATTTT. The variable domain in full, with the rest retrieved from reference TRBV19 and TRBJ1-5, is DGGITQSPKYLFRKEGQNVTLSCEQNLNHDAMYWYRQDPGQGLRLIYYSQIVNDFQKGDIAEGYSVSREKKESFPLTVTSAQKNPTAFYLCASSIWDRGFGQPQHFGDGTRLSIL.

The chain employs TRBV28 and TRBJ1-1; 7 positions match TRBD1. The V gene end was trimmed by 5 bases and the J gene end by 5 bases; junction bases not matched to a gene: 14. CDR3 length: 16 amino acids. CDR1 and CDR2 from the germline V gene are MDHEN and SYDVKM. Written as DNA, the CDR3 is TGTGCCAGCAGTGACAGGACAGGTGTTTTTCGGACTGAAGCTTTCTTT. As protein: CASSDRTGVFRTEAFF.

The chain combines TRBV18 with TRBJ1-2, with TRBD1 identical over 9 bases. The J segment lost 1 base and the V segment lost 8 bases, leaving 11 bases of the junction unmatched. Germline lookup yields CDR1 KGHSH and CDR2 LQKENI. The CDR3 is made up of 16 amino acids. CDR3: CASAPGTGNLNYGYTF. The CDR3 DNA follows: TGTGCCAGCGCGCCCGGGACAGGGAACCTTAACTATGGCTACACCTTC. Looking up the rest from reference TRBV18 and TRBJ1-2 gives the full variable domain: NAGVMQNPRHLVRRRGQEARLRCSPMKGHSHVYWYRQLPEEGLKFMVYLQKENIIDESGMPKERFSAEFPKEGPSILRIQQVVRGDSAAYFCASAPGTGNLNYGYTFGSGTRLTVV.

V and J are TRBV7-3 and TRBJ2-1; TRBD1 matches at 8 bases. Per germline, CDR1 SGHTA and CDR2 FQGTGA. V dropped 5 bases and J dropped 9; count of bases not matched to a gene: 15. This CDR3 spans 16 amino acids. The CDR3, as DNA: TGTGCCAGCAGCCAGAACGCCAGGGGGCGCGGAGGTGAGCAGTTCTTC. Translated: CASSQNARGRGGEQFF.